What follows is one TCR beta chain and its context. V lost 5 bases to trimming and J lost 4 bases; unmatched junction nucleotides: 14. The CDR3 consists of 16 residues. Germline CDR1 and CDR2: SGHVS and FQNEAQ. This entry belongs to a study of blood T cell repertoires in COVID-19. Original handling: Nucleated cell counts were estimated from reference gene primer amplification. Profiling relied on immunoSEQ multiplex PCR, and the TCRdb table lists in-frame clones only, not all of them. V and J calls and clone size come straight from that table; D and trimming were deduced from the DNA. Here the sample spans tens of thousands of clones, approximately 93% being singletons.

Sequencing was carried out using peripheral blood. The J gene is TRBJ2-7, the V gene TRBV7-8; the match to TRBD1 covers 7 bases. The sequence derives from a man aged 55-75 years with acute or convalescent COVID-19. This CDR3 reads CASSKQRGHRRYEQYF. The CDR3, as DNA: TGTGCCAGCAGCAAACAAAGGGGGCATAGAAGGTACGAGCAGTACTTC. Drawing the rest from reference TRBV7-8 and TRBJ2-7, the complete variable domain is GAGVSQSPRYKVAKRGQDVALRCDPISGHVSLFWYQQALGQGPEFLTYFQNEAQLDKSGLPSDRFFAERPEGSVSTLKIQRTQQEDSAVYLCASSKQRGHRRYEQYFGPGTRLTVT.